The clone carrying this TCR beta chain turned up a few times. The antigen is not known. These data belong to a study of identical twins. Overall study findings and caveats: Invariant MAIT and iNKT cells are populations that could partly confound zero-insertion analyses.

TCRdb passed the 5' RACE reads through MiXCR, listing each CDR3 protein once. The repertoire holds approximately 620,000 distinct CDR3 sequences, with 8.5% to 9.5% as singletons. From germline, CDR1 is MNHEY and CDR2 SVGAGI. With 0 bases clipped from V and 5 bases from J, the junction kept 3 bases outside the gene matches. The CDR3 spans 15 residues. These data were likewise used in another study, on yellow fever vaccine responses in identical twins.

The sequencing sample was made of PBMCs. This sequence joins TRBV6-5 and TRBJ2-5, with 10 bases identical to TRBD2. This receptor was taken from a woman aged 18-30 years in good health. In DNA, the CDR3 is TGTGCCAGCAGTTACTCAGCGGGGGGGGTGGAGACCCAGTACTTC. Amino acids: CASSYSAGGVETQYF.